Reported below is one T cell receptor beta chain. What it binds is unknown. CDR1 and CDR2 (germline): KGHSH, LQKENI. The CDR3 is made up of 15 amino acids. After removal of 3 bases from V and 3 bases from J, the junction contained 2 bases not matched to a gene. These data come from a study of T cell responses to AZD1222 COVID-19 vaccine. General study points: As reported, nearly half of all spike-specific TCRs target variant regions that are unmutated. None of the repertoires were sampled until the peak T cell response had passed. Baseline testing showed seropositivity in only a handful of AZD1222 recipients. A mostly white British donor set with more females was recruited, and clonal diversity was possibly underestimated.

The assay was immunoSEQ multiplex PCR, and TCRdb's table has in-frame clones only and misses some. The table includes 95,000 or so clones, about nine tenths detected once. The sample consisted of peripheral blood, taken 28 days after the second AZD1222 dose. V and J are TRBV18 and TRBJ2-1; 10 nucleotides match TRBD1. The receptor comes from an adult who received the AZD1222 COVID-19 vaccine. The CDR3 spells CASSPGTGDYNEQFF. CDR3 DNA: TGTGCCAGCTCACCCGGGACAGGGGACTACAATGAGCAGTTCTTC.